This T cell receptor beta chain was documented in a study of long-term antiretroviral therapy in people with HIV. Study conclusions and caveats: In samples taken after ART, diversity increased but remained below transplant donor control levels.

Looked up from germline, CDR1 is SGHNT and CDR2 is YYREEE (reference sequence). The CDR3 totals 13 residues. V was trimmed by 0 bases and J by 8 bases, leaving 11 bases between them. A word on this clone: The antigen remains undetermined.

Every sample had 1-10 million cryopreserved PBMC in it before DNA extraction. Investigators performed immunoSEQ version v3.0 at survey level. Sequencing was performed with immunoSEQ multiplex PCR; in TCRdb, only in-frame clones are kept and a portion is missing. The table shows about 25,000 clones, with 79% occurring only once. This clonotype was sampled from a man aged 25 to 45 with HIV. This specimen was unsorted PBMCs, taken 2.1 years after starting antiretroviral therapy. The chain carries TRBV5-4 and TRBJ1-2; D ambiguous. CDR3: CASSLEVGGGYTF. Here the CDR3 DNA reads TGTGCCAGCAGCTTGGAGGTGGGTGGGGGCTACACCTTC.